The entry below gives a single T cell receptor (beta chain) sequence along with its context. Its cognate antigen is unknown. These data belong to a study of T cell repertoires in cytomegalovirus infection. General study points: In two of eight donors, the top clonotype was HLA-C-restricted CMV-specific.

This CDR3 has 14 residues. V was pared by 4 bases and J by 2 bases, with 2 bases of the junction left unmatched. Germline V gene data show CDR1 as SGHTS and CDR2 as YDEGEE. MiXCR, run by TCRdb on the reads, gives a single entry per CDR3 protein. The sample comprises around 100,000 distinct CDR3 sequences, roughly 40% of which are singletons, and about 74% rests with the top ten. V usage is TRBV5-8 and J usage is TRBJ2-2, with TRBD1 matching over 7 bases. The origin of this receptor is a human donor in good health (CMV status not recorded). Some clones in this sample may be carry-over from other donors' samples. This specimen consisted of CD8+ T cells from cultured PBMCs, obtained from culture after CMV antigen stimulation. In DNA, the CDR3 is TGTGCCAGCAGCGGGGACAGAAACACCGGGGAGCTGTTTTTT. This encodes CASSGDRNTGELFF.